This T cell receptor (beta chain) was found in a study of blood T cells in healthy people across ages. Regarding the study as a whole: Shifts in expanded clonotypes may have been confounded by donor CMV status, which was unknown.

A sample-barcoded 5' primer and a J-beta primer mix were used in a second PCR of roughly 7 to 11 cycles. TCRdb re-analysed the 5' RACE reads in MiXCR, keeping a single row per CDR3 protein. The data contain 1.8 million or so distinct CDR3 sequences, roughly two fifths of them seen just once; the ten biggest clones take up roughly 23%. This clonotype was seen repeatedly, ten times or more. The antigen remains undetermined. Trimming cost V 2 bases and J 6 bases, with 7 bases left between them. Germline-derived CDR1 and CDR2 are MNHNY and SVGAGI (reference sequence). This CDR3 comprises 12 residues. The V gene is TRBV6-6, the J gene TRBJ1-2; perhaps TRBD1 as D (5 bases). The sample comprised blood. The origin of this receptor is a human donor in good health. CDR3 protein: CASSYRGDGYTF. CDR3 DNA sequence: TGTGCCAGCAGTTACAGGGGTGATGGCTACACCTTC.